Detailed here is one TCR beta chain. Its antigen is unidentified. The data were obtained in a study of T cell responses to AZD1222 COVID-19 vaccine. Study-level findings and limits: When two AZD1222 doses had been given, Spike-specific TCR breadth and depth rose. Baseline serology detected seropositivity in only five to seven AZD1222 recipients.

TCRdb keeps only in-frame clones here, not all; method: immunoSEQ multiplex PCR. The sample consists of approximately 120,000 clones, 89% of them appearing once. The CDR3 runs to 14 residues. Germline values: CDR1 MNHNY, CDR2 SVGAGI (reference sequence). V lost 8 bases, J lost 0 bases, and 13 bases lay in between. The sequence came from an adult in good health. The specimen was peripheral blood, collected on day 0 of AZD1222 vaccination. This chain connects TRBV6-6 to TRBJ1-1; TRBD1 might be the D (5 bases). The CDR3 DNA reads TGTGCCAGCGGCACGGGACGGATGAACACTGAAGCTTTCTTT. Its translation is CASGTGRMNTEAFF.